This T cell receptor beta chain was documented in a study of blood T cell repertoires in COVID-19. Profiling relied on immunoSEQ multiplex PCR, and the TCRdb table lists in-frame clones only, not all of them. Here the sample spans about 140,000 clones, over 60% being singletons. Germline-derived CDR1 and CDR2 are MNHEY and SMNVEV (reference sequence). V was clipped by 6 bases and J by 6 bases; unmatched bases: 15. The CDR3 length is 16 residues. The V and J genes are TRBV27 and TRBJ1-2; 8 bases line up with TRBD1. The clonotype was recovered from a woman aged 45-65 years with active or convalescent COVID-19. Specimen: peripheral blood. The CDR3 DNA reads as TGTGCCAGCAGGGACCCAACGTGGACAGGGAGAAATGGCTACACCTTC. Protein sequence: CASRDPTWTGRNGYTF.